The TCR beta chain described here comes from a study of memory CD4+ T cells and cytomegalovirus serostatus. TCRdb keeps only in-frame clones here, not all; method: immunoSEQ multiplex PCR. Counted here are about 58,000 clones, about four fifths occurring once; the ten biggest clones make up about 0.5%. The sort gate was single viable CD3+CD4+CD8-CD45RO+ cells for memory CD4+ T cells. Trimming removed 1 base at V and 5 bases at J, with 11 bases between. This CDR3 spans 15 amino acids. The V gene's germline CDR1 is SGHAT and CDR2 FQDESV (reference sequence). The rearrangement links TRBV11-1 to TRBJ2-2, with D maybe TRBD2 (6 bases). The clonotype was recovered from an adult in good health and CMV-seronegative. Some clones in this sample may be carry-over from other donors' samples. Material for sequencing was memory CD4+ T cells from blood. CDR3 residues: CASSLGLAATGELFF. The CDR3, as DNA: TGTGCCAGCAGCTTAGGATTAGCGGCTACCGGGGAGCTGTTTTTT. The variable domain in full, with the rest retrieved from reference TRBV11-1 and TRBJ2-2, is EAEVAQSPRYKITEKSQAVAFWCDPISGHATLYWYRQILGQGPELLVQFQDESVVDDSQLPKDRFSAERLKGVDSTLKIQPAELGDSAMYLCASSLGLAATGELFFGEGSRLTVL.